The sample holds one count of the clone carrying this TCR beta chain. Participants, about 18 to 95 years old, spanned some 23 US areas. Participants reported their clinical history, and cohort assignment relied on those reports. This sample is part of a study of blood T cell repertoires in COVID-19. Across the study: The study drew acute and convalescent COVID-19 samples from the United States, Italy and Spain.

Data came from immunoSEQ multiplex PCR; TCRdb stores just in-frame clones and leaves some out. The table includes hundreds of thousands of clones, 85% to 90% detected once. Germline loops: CDR1 SGHTA, CDR2 FQGNSA. The CDR3 covers 14 residues. V was trimmed by 1 base and J by 4 bases, leaving 10 bases between them. The chain joins TRBV7-2 to TRBJ1-2; D unclear. The receptor was derived from a man aged 35 to 55 who had recovered from COVID-19. Material for sequencing was PBMCs or T cells enriched from blood (not recorded which). CDR3 sequence reads: CASSLGWQSYGYTF. Written as DNA, the CDR3 is TGTGCCAGCAGCTTAGGGTGGCAGTCCTATGGCTACACCTTC.